Listed here is a single TCR beta chain. These data originate in a study of blood T cell repertoires in COVID-19. Turning to the study itself: Acute and convalescent COVID-19 specimens originated in the United States, Italy and Spain. PBMCs, B-cell-depleted T cells, or T cells provided the cDNA or gDNA that made up the material.

The CDR3 is 16 residues long. Trimming cost V 6 bases and J 7 bases, with 21 bases left between them. The germline gives CDR1 LNHDA, CDR2 SQIVND (reference sequence). Seattle-derived patients entered the study during active infection and were followed longitudinally. Source study methods: Nucleated cell number was recorded as an estimate derived from reference gene primer amplification. TCRdb's table, derived via immunoSEQ multiplex PCR, lists solely in-frame clones and lacks some. V, J and clone size reflect that table, while D and trimming were determined from the DNA. The repertoire consists of more than 300,000 clones, with around 90% occurring once and the leading ten covering around 0.93%.

What was sequenced was peripheral blood. The gene calls are TRBV19 and TRBJ1-4, with D possibly matching TRBD1 (6 bases). The sequence was collected from a woman in her thirties or forties with COVID-19, enrolled during active disease. CDR3 in amino acids: CASRSPGGASGEKLFF. In nucleotides, the CDR3 is TGTGCCAGTAGATCGCCCGGGGGGGCATCGGGTGAAAAACTGTTTTTT.